This T cell receptor (beta chain) derives from a study of beta chain features in type 1 diabetes. Study at large: Patients and healthy donors were similar in age, gender and cell yields.

A single heparinised blood sample, averaging approximately 100 mL, was obtained per donor. CD45RO/CCR7/CD25/CD127/CD95/CD27 staining was used to isolate CD4+ naive, central memory, regulatory and stem cell-like memory cells by sorting. Each sorted population was over 98% pure. CDR3 length: 14 amino acids. The ends lost 7 bases at V and 4 bases at J; junction bases unmatched: 4. Germline V gene sequence: CDR1 PRHDT, CDR2 FYEKMQ (reference sequence). Expressed TCRB transcripts were sequenced after all isolated RNA was converted to cDNA. Using immunoSEQ multiplex PCR, the repertoire was profiled, and TCRdb retains in-frame clones only, with some absent. The table lists some 160,000 clones, approximately 9% of them singletons. This clone was seen a handful of times.

Material for sequencing was central memory CD4+ T cells from blood. The chain carries TRBV13 and TRBJ1-2, with 12 bases matching TRBD1. The origin of this receptor is a woman between 18 and 29 years old in good health. DNA of the CDR3: TGTGCCAGCACCCGGGACAGGGGGCCCTATGGCTACACCTTC. Its protein is CASTRDRGPYGYTF.